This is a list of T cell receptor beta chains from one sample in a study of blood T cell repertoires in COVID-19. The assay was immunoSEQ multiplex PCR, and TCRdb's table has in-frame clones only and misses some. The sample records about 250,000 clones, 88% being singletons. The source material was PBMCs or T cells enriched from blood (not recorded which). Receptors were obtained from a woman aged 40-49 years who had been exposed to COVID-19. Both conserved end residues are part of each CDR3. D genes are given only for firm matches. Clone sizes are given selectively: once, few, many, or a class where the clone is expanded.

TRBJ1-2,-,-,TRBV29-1,TGCAGCGTTGAAGGACAGCCCCATATCTATGGCTACACCTTC,CSVEGQPHIYGYTF
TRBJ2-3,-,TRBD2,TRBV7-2,TGTGCCAGCCGGGGCGGGAGGGCCACTCCAACGCAGTATTTT,CASRGGRATPTQYF
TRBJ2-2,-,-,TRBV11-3,TGTGCCAGCAGCTTATTGGGGCCCGGCGCCGGGGAGCTGTTTTTT,CASSLLGPGAGELFF
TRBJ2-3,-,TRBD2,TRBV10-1,TGCGCCAGCAGTGAGTCAGAAAGGGTTAGCGGGGGGGCCCGAGGCACAGATACGCAGTATTTT,CASSESERVSGGARGTDTQYF
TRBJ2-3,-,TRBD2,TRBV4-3,TGCGCCAGCAGCCAAGCCGGGATCAGCGGGAGGGCCGTGACGCAGTATTTT,CASSQAGISGRAVTQYF
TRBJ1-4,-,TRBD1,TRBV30,TGTGCCTGGAGCATCTGGGGACAGGATAATGAAAAACTGTTTTTT,CAWSIWGQDNEKLFF
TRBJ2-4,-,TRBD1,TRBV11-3,TGTGCCAGCAGCCGAGGACAGGGCAAAAACATTCAGTACTTC,CASSRGQGKNIQYF
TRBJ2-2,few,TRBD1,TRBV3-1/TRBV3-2,TGTGCCAGCAGCCGTGGACAGGGCCAAACCGGGGAGCTGTTTTTT,CASSRGQGQTGELFF
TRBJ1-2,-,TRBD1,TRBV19,TGTGCCAGTAGTTTCTCGGACAGGGGGAACTATGGCTACACCTTC,CASSFSDRGNYGYTF
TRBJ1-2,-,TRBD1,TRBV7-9,TGTGCCAGCAGCTGGACAGGGGGTAGGAACTATGGCTACACCTTC,CASSWTGGRNYGYTF
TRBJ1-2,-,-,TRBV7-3,TGTGCCAGCAGCCCCGACCCTTCTATGCGGGCTGGCTACACCTTC,CASSPDPSMRAGYTF
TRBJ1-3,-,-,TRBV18,TGTGCCAGCTCACCGAAGTCGCAGGGGACCTCAAGCTCTGGAAACACCATATATTTT,CASSPKSQGTSSSGNTIYF
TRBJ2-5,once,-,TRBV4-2,TGTGCCAGCAGCCAAGTTCGCGGGGAAGAGACCCAGTACTTC,CASSQVRGEETQYF
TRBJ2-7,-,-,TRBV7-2,TGTGCCAGCAGCTTAGTTGGGCCAACCTACGAGCAGTACTTC,CASSLVGPTYEQYF
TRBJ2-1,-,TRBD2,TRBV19,TGTGCCAGTAGTATAGATTGGGCTAGCGGGAGGAAGTACAATGAGCAGTTCTTC,CASSIDWASGRKYNEQFF
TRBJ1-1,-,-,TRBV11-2,TGTGCCAGCAGCTTAGCAGACAGTATGAACACTGAAGCTTTCTTT,CASSLADSMNTEAFF
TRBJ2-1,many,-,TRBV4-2,TGTGCCAGCAGCCTCGGACAGAGGACCTACAATGAGCAGTTCTTC,CASSLGQRTYNEQFF
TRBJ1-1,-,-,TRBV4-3,TGCGCCAGCAGCCAAGATTTGTTCGGCACTGAAGCTTTCTTT,CASSQDLFGTEAFF
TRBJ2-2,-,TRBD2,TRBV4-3,TGCGCCAGCAGCCAAGAGGCGGGAGAGGGGACCGGGGAGCTGTTTTTT,CASSQEAGEGTGELFF
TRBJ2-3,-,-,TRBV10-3,TGTGCCATCAGTGTAACAAGCACAGATACGCAGTATTTT,CAISVTSTDTQYF
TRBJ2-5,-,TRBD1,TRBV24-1,TGTGCCACCAGTGAACCCCGGGACAGGGAGGAGACCCAGTACTTC,CATSEPRDREETQYF
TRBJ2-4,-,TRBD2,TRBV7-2,TGTGCCAGCAGCTTAAGCGGGGGCCCTTCCCGGAACATTCAGTACTTC,CASSLSGGPSRNIQYF
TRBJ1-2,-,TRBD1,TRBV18,TGTGCCAGCTCACCCTCGGGACAGGGAGGCGGCTACACCTTC,CASSPSGQGGGYTF
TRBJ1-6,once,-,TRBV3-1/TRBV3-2,TGTGCCAGCAGCCAAATGACGGGAAATTCACCCCTCCACTTT,CASSQMTGNSPLHF
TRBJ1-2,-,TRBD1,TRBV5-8,TGTGCCAGCAGCCTAGGACAGGGCCTATATGGCTACACCTTC,CASSLGQGLYGYTF
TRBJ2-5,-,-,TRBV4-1,TGCGCCAGCAGCCCGTTCTTCCAAGAGACCCAGTACTTC,CASSPFFQETQYF
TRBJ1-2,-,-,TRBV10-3,TGTGCCATCAGTGGATCGGGAAAGGACTATGGCTACACCTTC,CAISGSGKDYGYTF
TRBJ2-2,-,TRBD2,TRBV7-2,TGTGCCAGCAGCCCTCGATCGGGACTAGCGACAAACACCGGGGAGCTGTTTTTT,CASSPRSGLATNTGELFF
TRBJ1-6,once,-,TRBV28,TGTGCCAGCAGTCCCCAACTCATGAATTCACCCCTCCACTTT,CASSPQLMNSPLHF
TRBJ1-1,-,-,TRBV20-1,TGCAGTGCTAGTAGGAGGGCCGAGGTCACTGAAGCTTTCTTT,CSASRRAEVTEAFF
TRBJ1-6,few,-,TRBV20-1,TGCAGTGCAGCAGGGATTTCACCCCTCCACTTT,CSAAGISPLHF
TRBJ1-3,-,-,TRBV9,TGTGCCAGCAGCGTAGAAGTCTATGGAAACACCATATATTTT,CASSVEVYGNTIYF
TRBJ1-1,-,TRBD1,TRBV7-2,TGTGCCAGCAGCTTAGTTGGGACAGGGTCCGCGGGAGCTTTCTTT,CASSLVGTGSAGAFF
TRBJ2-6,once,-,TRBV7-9,TGTGCCAGTCTCGGGGGGCAGGTCTTCTCTGGGGCCAACGTCCTGACTTTC,CASLGGQVFSGANVLTF
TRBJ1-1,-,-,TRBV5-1,TGCGCCAGCAGCCGGACTGGGAACACTGAAGCTTTCTTT,CASSRTGNTEAFF
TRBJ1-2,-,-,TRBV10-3,TGTGCCATCAGTGAAGGGGGTCGGAGTGGCTACACCTTC,CAISEGGRSGYTF
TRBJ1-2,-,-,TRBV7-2,TGTGCCAGCAGCTTAGTTCGGCGGCCGATTAACTATGGCTACACCTTC,CASSLVRRPINYGYTF
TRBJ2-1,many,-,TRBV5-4,TGTGCCAGCAGCCCGACTAGCAATGAGCAGTTCTTC,CASSPTSNEQFF
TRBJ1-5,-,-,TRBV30,TGTGCCTGGAGTGTACAGTGGGGCAATCAGCCCCAGCATTTT,CAWSVQWGNQPQHF
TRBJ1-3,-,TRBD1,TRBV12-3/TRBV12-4,TGTGCCAGCAGTTCAGGGGGCGGAAACACCATATATTTT,CASSSGGGNTIYF
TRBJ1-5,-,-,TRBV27,TGTGCCAGCAGTTTTGGTCGGAATCAGCCCCAGCATTTT,CASSFGRNQPQHF
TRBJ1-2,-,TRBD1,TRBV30,TGTGCCTGGAGTGTCATGGACAGGGCGGACTTC,CAWSVMDRADF
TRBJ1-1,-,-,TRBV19,TGTGCCAGTAGTGATTACAGGGAAACTGAAGCTTTCTTT,CASSDYRETEAFF
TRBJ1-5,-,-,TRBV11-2,TGTGCCAGCAGCGATCAGACAAGGGGTGGCAATCAGCCCCAGCATTTT,CASSDQTRGGNQPQHF
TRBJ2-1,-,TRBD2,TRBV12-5,TGTGCTAGTGGAGAACTAGCGGGAGGTTACAATGAGCAGTTCTTC,CASGELAGGYNEQFF
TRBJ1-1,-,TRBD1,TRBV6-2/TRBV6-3,TGTGCCAGCAGTTACTCGGGACAGGGAGTTTGGACTGAAGCTTTCTTT,CASSYSGQGVWTEAFF
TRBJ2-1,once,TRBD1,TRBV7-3,TGTGCCAGCAGCCTGACAGGGCCCCGCTACAATGAGCAGTTCTTC,CASSLTGPRYNEQFF
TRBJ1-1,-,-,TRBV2,TGTGCCAGCAGTGTTCCCCCGCCAATCGGGGAAGCTTTCTTT,CASSVPPPIGEAFF
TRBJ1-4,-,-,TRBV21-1,TGTGCCAGCAGCGTAGTCGGGGGAGGGCCACCTAATGAAAAACTGTTTTTT,CASSVVGGGPPNEKLFF
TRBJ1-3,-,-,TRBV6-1,TGTGCCAGCAGTGAATGGGCTTGGCAGGGGGGAAACACCATATATTTT,CASSEWAWQGGNTIYF
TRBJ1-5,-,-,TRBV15,TGTGCCACCAGCAGGGGGGGGACGGGCAATCAGCCCCAGCATTTT,CATSRGGTGNQPQHF